A single sample gave rise to the 22 T cell receptor beta chains below, sequenced in a study of cytomegalovirus exposure and HLA in healthy donors. Measured with immunoSEQ multiplex PCR; TCRdb has only the in-frame clones, and not every one. Of roughly 330,000 clones in the sample, 87% were seen once. The sequencing sample was made of PBMCs. Source of these receptors: a woman between 25 and 40 years old in good health and CMV-seropositive.

V is TRBV6-4 and J is TRBJ2-7, with D possibly called TRBD1 or TRBD2 (5 bases each). V lost 8 bases and J lost 3, with 20 bases in between. Germline CDR1 is MRHNA and CDR2 is SNTAGT. The CDR3 consists of 15 residues. In DNA, the CDR3 is TGTGCCAGCCTCCGCCGGGACCAACATAACTACGAGCAGTACTTC. It encodes CASLRRDQHNYEQYF.

The CDR3 DNA reads TGTGCCAGCAGGGGACAGGTGGGCACTGAAGCTTTCTTT. Translated, it gives CASRGQVGTEAFF. The rearrangement links TRBV6-5 to TRBJ1-1; 8 bases map to TRBD1. V was pared by 6 bases and J by 4 bases, with 4 bases of the junction left unmatched. The CDR3 runs to 13 residues. The germline CDR1 and CDR2 sequences are MNHEY and SVGAGI.

The J gene is TRBJ1-5, the V gene TRBV9; the D is unclear. Between the trimmed V and J ends, which lost 2 bases and 4 bases, there was a span of 7 bases. Germline V lookup: CDR1 SGDLS, CDR2 YYNGEE. The CDR3 contains 13 residues. The CDR3 bases are TGTGCCAGCAGCGTGGGGTATAATCAGCCCCAGCATTTT. Amino acids: CASSVGYNQPQHF.

The chain has TRBV6-5 and TRBJ1-1; 8 bases are shared with TRBD1. The CDR3 has 15 residues. Trimming at V came to 6 bases and at J to 5 bases, leaving 11 bases not matched to a gene. Germline values: CDR1 MNHEY, CDR2 SVGAGI. The DNA for the CDR3 is TGTGCCAGCAGGGGTGGACAGGGCTTGGGGACTGAAGCTTTCTTT. Translating it yields CASRGGQGLGTEAFF.

This chain connects TRBV27 to TRBJ2-7; 8 bases line up with TRBD1. V lost 4 bases and J lost 3; bases outside the gene matches: 2. CDR3 length: 13 residues. Germline V gene lookup returns CDR1 MNHEY and CDR2 SMNVEV (reference sequence). For the CDR3, the DNA is TGTGCCAGCAGTTCCGGGACAGGCTACGAGCAGTACTTC. Protein: CASSSGTGYEQYF.

The chain joins TRBV27 to TRBJ2-3; 7 bases match TRBD2. V gave up 7 bases and J gave up 5 bases; unmatched junction bases: 18. The CDR3 is 17 amino acids. Germline assignment: CDR1 MNHEY and CDR2 SMNVEV (reference sequence). The CDR3 loop reads CASTPRLDLLAEDTQYF. The CDR3 DNA follows: TGTGCCAGCACCCCCCGACTAGACCTCCTAGCGGAAGATACGCAGTATTTT.

Here the CDR3 reads CASSEMGDATNEKLFF. The CDR3 nucleotides read TGTGCCAGCAGCGAAATGGGAGATGCAACTAATGAAAAACTGTTTTTT. The chain carries TRBV11-2 and TRBJ1-4; D unclear. Germline values: CDR1 SGHAT, CDR2 FQNNGV. The CDR3 covers 16 residues. The V end lost 5 bases, the J end lost 0 bases, and 13 bases lay between the germline ends.

This rearrangement joins TRBV9 to TRBJ2-7, with D maybe TRBD1 (5 bases). The CDR3 consists of 14 residues. Per the germline V gene, CDR1 is SGDLS and CDR2 is YYNGEE. Trimming stripped 0 bases from V and 2 bases from J, with 9 bases between. The CDR3 here is CASSVGVGAYEQYF. DNA of the CDR3: TGTGCCAGCAGCGTAGGGGTAGGGGCCTACGAGCAGTACTTC.

This clone was observed once. The rearrangement uses TRBV9 and TRBJ1-2; 7 positions match TRBD1. V shed 0 bases and J 4 bases; nucleotides not matched to a gene: 9. CDR3 length equals 16 residues. The V gene's germline CDR1 is SGDLS and CDR2 YYNGEE. CDR3: CASSVAGSGGRYGYTF. CDR3 coding DNA: TGTGCCAGCAGCGTAGCCGGGTCAGGGGGTCGCTATGGCTACACCTTC. The variable domain in full, with the rest retrieved from reference TRBV9 and TRBJ1-2, is DSGVTQTPKHLITATGQRVTLRCSPRSGDLSVYWYQQSLDQGLQFLIQYYNGEERAKGNILERFSAQQFPDLHSELNLSSLELGDSALYFCASSVAGSGGRYGYTFGSGTRLTVV.

The V gene is TRBV2, the J gene TRBJ2-1, with 7 bases that match TRBD2. The V segment lost 7 bases and the J segment 0 bases; nucleotides outside the gene matches: 12. There are 17 residues in the CDR3. CDR1 is SNHLY and CDR2 is FYNNEI in the germline V gene. CDR3: CASTRGEGPGSYNEQFF. The CDR3 DNA sequence: TGTGCCAGCACCCGGGGGGAGGGCCCTGGCTCCTACAATGAGCAGTTCTTC.

J is TRBJ2-2 and V is TRBV9, with D possibly being TRBD1 (5 bases). This CDR3 has 13 amino acids. Trimming stripped 4 bases from V and 2 bases from J, with 6 bases between. Germline V lookup: CDR1 SGDLS, CDR2 YYNGEE. The CDR3 loop is CASSQGNTGELFF. The CDR3 DNA reads TGTGCCAGCAGCCAGGGTAACACCGGGGAGCTGTTTTTT.

The chain joins TRBV28 to TRBJ2-1, with TRBD2 matching 10 bases. This CDR3 comprises 19 residues. The germline V gene has CDR1 MDHEN and CDR2 SYDVKM. V shed 5 bases, J shed 5 bases, and the junction held 18 bases outside the gene matches. In nucleotides, the CDR3 is TGTGCCAGCAGTACCCCCGCGCTAGCGGGAGTTGAGGTAAACAATGAGCAGTTCTTC. Its translation is CASSTPALAGVEVNNEQFF.

The chain couples TRBV6-5 to TRBJ1-1; no clear D. Germline CDR1 and CDR2: MNHEY and SVGAGI. V was pared by 1 base and J by 0 bases, with 9 bases between. The CDR3 is 15 residues long. Here the CDR3 DNA reads TGTGCCAGCAGTTACTATAGAACGGTGAACACTGAAGCTTTCTTT. Its translation: CASSYYRTVNTEAFF.

Comments on this clone: Other DNA sequences in this sample translate to the same CDR3. The chain recombines TRBV28 with TRBJ2-5; TRBD1 aligns across 7 bases. This CDR3 region has 14 residues. Germline trimming cut 6 bases from V and 1 base from J; bases unmatched to any gene: 5. Germline assignment: CDR1 MDHEN and CDR2 SYDVKM. CDR3 coding DNA: TGTGCCAGCAGCCCCGGGACAGTCCAAGAGACCCAGTACTTC. Its protein product is CASSPGTVQETQYF.

This chain joins TRBV7-9 and TRBJ2-1, with D maybe TRBD1 (5 bases). V was pared by 4 bases and J by 4 bases, with 14 bases between. Per the germline V gene, CDR1 is SEHNR and CDR2 is FQNEAQ (reference sequence). The CDR3 spans 15 residues. CDR3 sequence: CASSSRTTPYNEQFF. CDR3 nucleotide sequence: TGTGCCAGCAGCTCAAGGACAACGCCTTACAATGAGCAGTTCTTC.

The chain carries TRBV19 and TRBJ2-7; D possibly corresponds to TRBD2 (5 bases). Looked up from germline, CDR1 is LNHDA and CDR2 is SQIVND (reference sequence). Trimming left V 4 bases short and J 2 bases short, with 12 bases between. CDR3 length: 14 amino acids. Here the CDR3 DNA reads TGTGCCAGTAGTAACGGGATCGGAACCTACGAGCAGTACTTC. Its protein is CASSNGIGTYEQYF. Full variable domain (outside the CDR3, taken from reference TRBV19 and TRBJ2-7): DGGITQSPKYLFRKEGQNVTLSCEQNLNHDAMYWYRQDPGQGLRLIYYSQIVNDFQKGDIAEGYSVSREKKESFPLTVTSAQKNPTAFYLCASSNGIGTYEQYFGPGTRLTVT.

The V and J genes are TRBV7-2 and TRBJ1-1, with D possibly TRBD1 on 6 matching bases. The V end was cut by 5 bases, the J end by 8 bases, with 15 bases between. This CDR3 has 13 amino acids. Germline lookup yields CDR1 SGHTA and CDR2 FQGNSA. The CDR3: CASSAGQTAEAFF. The CDR3 region has the DNA TGTGCCAGCAGCGCAGGACAGACGGCCGAAGCTTTCTTT.

The chain carries TRBV4-1 and TRBJ2-1, with a weak D call TRBD2 (6 bases). Trimming pared 1 base from V and 3 bases from J, leaving 13 bases between. CDR3 size: 16 residues. Germline V CDR1 and CDR2: MGHRA, YSYEKL. CDR3 residues: CASSQAPSEDYNEQFF. DNA of the CDR3: TGCGCCAGCAGCCAAGCCCCTAGCGAAGACTACAATGAGCAGTTCTTC.

The V call is TRBV19, the J call TRBJ2-3; D not certain. Germline V gene lookup returns CDR1 LNHDA and CDR2 SQIVND (reference sequence). There are 13 residues in the CDR3. With 0 bases removed from V and 2 bases from J, the gap between germline ends came to 3 bases. CDR3 DNA: TGTGCCAGTAGTATAGATCTCACAGATACGCAGTATTTT. Amino acid sequence: CASSIDLTDTQYF.

This chain joins TRBV5-1 and TRBJ1-1, with 7 bases fitting TRBD1. Germline-derived CDR1 and CDR2 are SGHRS and YFSETQ. V was clipped by 2 bases and J by 0 bases; unmatched bases: 4. CDR3 length equals 15 residues. CDR3: CASSFTRGLNTEAFF. In DNA, the CDR3 is TGCGCCAGCAGCTTCACTAGGGGGCTGAACACTGAAGCTTTCTTT.

This clone has a count of ten or more. This CDR3 reads CAIRLAGGRFSDTQYF. In DNA, the CDR3 is TGTGCCATCAGACTAGCGGGGGGGCGTTTCTCCGATACGCAGTATTTT. The chain joins TRBV7-9 to TRBJ2-3, with TRBD2 matching 14 bases. Germline CDR1 SEHNR, CDR2 FQNEAQ (reference sequence). CDR3 length: 16 residues. V shed 10 bases and J 6 bases; nucleotides not matched to a gene: 12.

The gene calls are TRBV30 and TRBJ2-5, with 11 bases matching TRBD2. This CDR3 has 14 residues. Germline V gene sequence: CDR1 GTSNPN, CDR2 SVGIG (reference sequence). The trim removed 4 bases at V and 2 bases at J, leaving 3 bases unmatched. CDR3 amino acids: CAWTSGRSQETQYF. For the CDR3, the DNA is TGTGCCTGGACTAGCGGGAGGTCTCAAGAGACCCAGTACTTC.